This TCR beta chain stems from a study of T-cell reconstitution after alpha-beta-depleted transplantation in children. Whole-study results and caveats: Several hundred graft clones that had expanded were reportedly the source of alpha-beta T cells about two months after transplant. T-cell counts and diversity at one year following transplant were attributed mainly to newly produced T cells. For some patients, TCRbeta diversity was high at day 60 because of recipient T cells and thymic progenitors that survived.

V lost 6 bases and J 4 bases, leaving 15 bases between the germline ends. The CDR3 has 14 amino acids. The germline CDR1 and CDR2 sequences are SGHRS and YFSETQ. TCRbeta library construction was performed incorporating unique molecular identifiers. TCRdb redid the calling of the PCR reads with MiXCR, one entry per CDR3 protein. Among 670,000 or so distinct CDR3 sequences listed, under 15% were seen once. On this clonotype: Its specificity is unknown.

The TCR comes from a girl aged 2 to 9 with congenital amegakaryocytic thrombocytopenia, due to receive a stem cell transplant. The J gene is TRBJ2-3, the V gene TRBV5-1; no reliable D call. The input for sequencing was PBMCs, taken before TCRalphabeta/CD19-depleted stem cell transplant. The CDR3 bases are TGCGCCAGCACCGTCACCGATCCCTCAGATACGCAGTATTTT. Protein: CASTVTDPSDTQYF.